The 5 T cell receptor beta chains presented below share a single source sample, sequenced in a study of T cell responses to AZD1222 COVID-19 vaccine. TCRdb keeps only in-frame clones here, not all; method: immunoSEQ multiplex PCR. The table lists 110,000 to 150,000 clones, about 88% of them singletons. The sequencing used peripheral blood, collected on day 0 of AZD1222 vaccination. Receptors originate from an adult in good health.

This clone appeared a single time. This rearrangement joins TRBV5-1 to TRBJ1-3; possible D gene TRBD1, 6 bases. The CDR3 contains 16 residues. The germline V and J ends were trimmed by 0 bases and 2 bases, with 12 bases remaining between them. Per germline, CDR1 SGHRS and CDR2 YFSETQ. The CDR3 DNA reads TGCGCCAGCAGCTTGGGGGCCAGGGGTGCTGGAAACACCATATATTTT. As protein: CASSLGARGAGNTIYF. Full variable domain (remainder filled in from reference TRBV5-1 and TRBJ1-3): KAGVTQTPRYLIKTRGQQVTLSCSPISGHRSVSWYQQTPGQGLQFLFEYFSETQRNKGNFPGRFSGRQFSNSRSEMNVSTLELGDSALYLCASSLGARGAGNTIYFGEGSWLTVV.

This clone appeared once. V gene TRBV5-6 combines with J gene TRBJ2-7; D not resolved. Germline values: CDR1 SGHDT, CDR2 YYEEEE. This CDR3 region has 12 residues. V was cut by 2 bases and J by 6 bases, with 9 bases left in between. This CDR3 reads CASSFSSTEQYF. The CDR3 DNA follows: TGTGCCAGCAGCTTTTCCTCTACCGAGCAGTACTTC.

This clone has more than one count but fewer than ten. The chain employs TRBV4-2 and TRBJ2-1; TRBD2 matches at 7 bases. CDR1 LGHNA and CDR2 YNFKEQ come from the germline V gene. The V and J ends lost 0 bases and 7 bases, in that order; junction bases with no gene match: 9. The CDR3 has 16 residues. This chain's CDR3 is CASSQDAGGGANEQFF. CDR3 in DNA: TGTGCCAGCAGCCAAGATGCGGGCGGGGGTGCAAATGAGCAGTTCTTC.

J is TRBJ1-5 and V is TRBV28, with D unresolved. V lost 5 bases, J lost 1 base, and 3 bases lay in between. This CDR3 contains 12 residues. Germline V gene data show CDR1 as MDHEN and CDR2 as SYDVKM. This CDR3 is CASSISNQPQHF. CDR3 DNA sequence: TGTGCCAGCAGTATAAGCAATCAGCCCCAGCATTTT.

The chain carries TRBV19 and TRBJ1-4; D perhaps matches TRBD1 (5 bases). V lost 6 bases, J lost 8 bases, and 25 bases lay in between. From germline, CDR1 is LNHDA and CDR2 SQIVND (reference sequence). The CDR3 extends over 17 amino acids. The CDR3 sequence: CASSPKRGSGPWEKLFF. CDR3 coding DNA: TGTGCCAGTAGCCCGAAGCGTGGGTCAGGGCCATGGGAAAAACTGTTTTTT.